This entry lists 7 T cell receptor beta chains sequenced from one sample in a study of blood T cell repertoires in COVID-19. Measured with immunoSEQ multiplex PCR; TCRdb has only the in-frame clones, and not every one. The table shows fewer than 400,000 clones, with around 90% occurring only once. Sequences were obtained from PBMCs or T cells enriched from blood (not recorded which). The receptor source for this set is a man aged 60 to 69 who had recovered from COVID-19.

Comments on this clone: The sample contains more than one DNA sequence encoding this CDR3. V usage is TRBV10-3 and J usage is TRBJ1-2, with a weak D call TRBD1 (6 bases). This CDR3 region has 12 residues. Germline V gives CDR1 ENHRY, CDR2 SYGVKD. V gave up 3 bases and J gave up 4 bases, with 6 bases separating them. This CDR3 is CAISEGGYGYTF. DNA for the CDR3: TGTGCCATCAGTGAAGGGGGCTATGGCTACACCTTC.

The rearrangement joins TRBV10-2 to TRBJ2-7; TRBD2 aligns across 13 bases. V dropped 5 bases and J dropped 6; count of bases not matched to a gene: 4. The CDR3 sequence is 14 residues long. Looked up from germline, CDR1 is WSHSY and CDR2 is SAAADI. In nucleotides, the CDR3 is TGCGCCAGCAGTAGGACTAGCGGGAGTGGCGAGCAGTACTTC. Translating gives CASSRTSGSGEQYF.

The chain joins TRBV7-9 to TRBJ2-1, with D perhaps TRBD2 (5 bases). The germline V gene has CDR1 SEHNR and CDR2 FQNEAQ (reference sequence). The CDR3 spans 15 residues. Trimming stripped 2 bases from V and 7 bases from J, with 15 bases between. Here the CDR3 DNA reads TGTGCCAGCAGCTTACAACTGGCCCGGGGTAATGAGCAGTTCTTC. Amino acids: CASSLQLARGNEQFF.

The chain employs TRBV18 and TRBJ2-2, with TRBD2 identical over 10 bases. This CDR3 spans 16 amino acids. The V segment lost 4 bases and the J segment 1 base; nucleotides outside the gene matches: 3. Germline V gives CDR1 KGHSH, CDR2 LQKENI. The CDR3 sequence is CASSRRTSGNTGELFF. CDR3 nucleotide sequence: TGTGCCAGCTCACGACGGACTAGCGGGAACACCGGGGAGCTGTTTTTT.

V is TRBV20-1 and J is TRBJ2-1; 9 nucleotides match TRBD2. Trimming at V came to 3 bases and at J to 9 bases, leaving 18 bases not matched to a gene. Germline CDR1 and CDR2: DFQATT and SNEGSKA (reference sequence). The CDR3 consists of 17 residues. CDR3 sequence reads: CSASNFGVGGRGSEQFF. In nucleotides, the CDR3 is TGCAGTGCTAGTAACTTCGGTGTAGGCGGGAGGGGGAGTGAGCAGTTCTTC.

This chain joins TRBV5-4 and TRBJ1-5; 9 bases align to TRBD1. The V gene end was trimmed by 4 bases and the J gene end by 6 bases; junction bases not matched to a gene: 20. The CDR3 sequence is 19 residues long. CDR1 is SGHNT, CDR2 YYREEE, per germline (reference sequence). The CDR3 spells CASSRPPGQGPFLPQPQHF. The CDR3 coding sequence is TGTGCCAGCAGCCGACCCCCGGGACAGGGTCCTTTTTTGCCTCAGCCCCAGCATTTT.

The chain recombines TRBV9 with TRBJ2-7; 9 bases match TRBD1. The CDR3 consists of 16 residues. Germline CDR1 is SGDLS and CDR2 is YYNGEE. V was pared by 4 bases and J by 2 bases, with 10 bases of the junction left unmatched. This CDR3 is CASSRTGQGSPYEQYF. The CDR3 coding sequence is TGTGCCAGCAGCCGAACCGGACAGGGGAGTCCCTACGAGCAGTACTTC. The variable domain in full, completed from reference TRBV9 and TRBJ2-7, reads DSGVTQTPKHLITATGQRVTLRCSPRSGDLSVYWYQQSLDQGLQFLIQYYNGEERAKGNILERFSAQQFPDLHSELNLSSLELGDSALYFCASSRTGQGSPYEQYFGPGTRLTVT.